The 18 T cell receptor beta chains reported below all come from one sample, sequenced in a study of human T cells and chemical hapten exposure (dated by TCRdb to the early 2020s). The sample's treatment or condition label is to be understood as: therapeutic diphenylcyclopropenone sensitization with weekly scalp DPC. During library preparation, unique molecular identifiers were attached to individual cDNA molecules so that TCRs could be counted quantitatively and reproducibly. Clones were called with MiXCR by TCRdb after fastp trimmed the public reads at Q25, and only in-frame beta chains were retained. Here each entry gathers all rows of one CDR3 protein and keeps the most common genes and DNA. For this sample there are some 1,800 distinct CDR3 sequences; approximately 50% appear just once. The leading ten clones occupy just under 4% of the sample. Source: whole blood, taken before DPC sensitization or 2, 6, or about 24 weeks after (not recorded which). These receptors originate from an adult with alopecia areata. Some clones in this sample may be carry-over from other donors' samples. This table probably holds off-target reads from a library built for another chain.

The chain combines TRBV24-1 with TRBJ2-3; D call uncertain. V dropped 5 bases and J dropped 0 bases, with 2 bases sitting between them. The CDR3 loop spans 12 amino acids. Germline-derived CDR1 and CDR2 are KGHDR and SFDVKD. CDR3: CATSGSTDTQYF. For the CDR3, the DNA is TGTGCCACCAGTGGCAGCACAGATACGCAGTATTTT.

This clonotype was observed a handful of times. This rearrangement joins TRBV28 to TRBJ2-7, with D perhaps TRBD1 or TRBD2 (5 bases each). The CDR3 spans 13 residues. The ends were cut back, 6 bases at V and 2 bases at J, with 11 bases in the middle. Germline CDR1 is MDHEN and CDR2 is SYDVKM. CDR3 loop: CASSRGDAYEQYF. Written as DNA, the CDR3 is TGTGCCAGCAGCCGGGGCGATGCCTACGAGCAGTACTTC.

The CDR3 DNA is TGTGCCAGTAGTCAGAGCGAGTTCGGGGAGCTGTTTTTT. Its translation: CASSQSEFGELFF. The chain combines TRBV19 with TRBJ2-2, with D unclear. Per the germline V gene, CDR1 is LNHDA and CDR2 is SQIVND (reference sequence). This CDR3 contains 13 residues. V gave up 5 bases and J gave up 7 bases, with 11 bases separating them.

This clonotype was found a few times. The J gene is TRBJ2-3, the V gene TRBV4-3, with 8 bases matching TRBD2. The J segment lost 0 bases and the V segment lost 5 bases, leaving 7 bases of the junction unmatched. Germline V CDR1 and CDR2: LGHNA, YSLEER. The CDR3 contains 16 residues. CDR3 coding DNA: TGCGCCAGCAGCTACGGGGGGGCTACTAGCACAGATACGCAGTATTTT. It is translated as CASSYGGATSTDTQYF.

The chain links TRBV7-2 to TRBJ2-7; D might be TRBD1 (5 bases). The germline V gene has CDR1 SGHTA and CDR2 FQGNSA. This CDR3 has 16 amino acids. The V end lost 5 bases, the J end lost 0 bases, and 17 bases lay between the germline ends. The CDR3 DNA reads as TGTGCCAGCAGCGCGAGCCCAGGGCTCAGCTCCTACGAGCAGTACTTC. This codes for CASSASPGLSSYEQYF.

The CDR3 coding sequence is TGTGCCAGCACTGGGATCGCAAACACCGGGGAGCTGTTTTTT. Translating gives CASTGIANTGELFF. V usage is TRBV2 and J usage is TRBJ2-2; D remains ambiguous. V gave up 7 bases and J gave up 2 bases, with 11 bases separating them. Looked up from germline, CDR1 is SNHLY and CDR2 is FYNNEI. The CDR3 loop spans 14 amino acids.

This clonotype showed up just a few times. The chain is built from TRBV7-8 and TRBJ2-2, with D possibly being TRBD2 (5 bases). Germline loops: CDR1 SGHVS, CDR2 FQNEAQ. The CDR3 extends over 16 amino acids. V lost 7 bases to trimming and J lost 1 base, with 16 bases between them. As DNA, the CDR3 is TGTGCCAGCATCACCCTCCCTCGGGGGAACACCGGGGAGCTGTTTTTT. The encoded protein is CASITLPRGNTGELFF.

The chain has TRBV2 and TRBJ1-2; D gene uncertain. Trimming left V 0 bases short and J 14 bases short, with 22 bases between. Germline values: CDR1 SNHLY, CDR2 FYNNEI. This CDR3 has 15 residues. The DNA of the CDR3 is TGTGCCAGCAGTGAAGCGAACAGTCTAGGTCGAGGTTGGACCTTC. Residues: CASSEANSLGRGWTF. Full variable domain (missing parts from reference TRBV2 and TRBJ1-2): EPEVTQTPSHQVTQMGQEVILRCVPISNHLYFYWYRQILGQKVEFLVSFYNNEISEKSEIFDDQFSVERPDGSNFTLKIRSTKLEDSAMYFCASSEANSLGRGWTFGSGTRLTVV.

This clonotype has a handful of counts. This sequence joins TRBV29-1 and TRBJ2-4; no clear D. The germline V gene has CDR1 SQVTM and CDR2 ANQGSEA. V lost 6 bases and J lost 1, with 16 bases in between. The CDR3 loop spans 15 amino acids. CDR3 residues: CSVELLSDAKNIQYF. In nucleotides, the CDR3 is TGCAGCGTCGAGTTGCTATCCGACGCCAAAAACATTCAGTACTTC.

This chain uses TRBV7-2 with TRBJ2-1; no firm D call. Per the germline V gene, CDR1 is SGHTA and CDR2 is FQGNSA. CDR3 length: 13 amino acids. The V end was cut by 5 bases, the J end by 4 bases, with 9 bases between. The chain's CDR3 is CASSPTPYNEQFF. In nucleotides, the CDR3 is TGTGCCAGCAGCCCGACCCCTTACAATGAGCAGTTCTTC.

The rearrangement joins TRBV2 to TRBJ2-5; D is ambiguous. V lost 8 bases to trimming and J lost 3 bases, with 10 bases between them. The CDR3 has 12 residues. Germline assignment: CDR1 SNHLY and CDR2 FYNNEI. CDR3 in amino acids: CASRTDEETQYF. CDR3 nucleotide sequence: TGTGCCAGCCGGACGGATGAAGAGACCCAGTACTTC.

V gene TRBV11-2 combines with J gene TRBJ2-3; 10 nucleotides match TRBD1. The CDR3 is 17 residues long. Germline trimming cut 5 bases from V and 1 base from J; bases unmatched to any gene: 9. The germline gives CDR1 SGHAT, CDR2 FQNNGV. The CDR3 loop reads CASSRDRGLFGTDTQYF. For the CDR3, the DNA is TGTGCCAGCAGCAGAGACAGGGGGCTTTTCGGCACAGATACGCAGTATTTT.

A remark on this clonotype: As the CDR3 is not closed by the conserved phenylalanine or tryptophan, this likely results from a read error. This chain joins TRBV12-3 or TRBV12-4 and TRBJ2-1, with a possible D match to TRBD2 (6 bases). The CDR3 has 13 residues. V lost 6 bases to trimming and J lost 8 bases, with 14 bases between them. CDR3 DNA: TGTGCCAGCAGCCGGGACTCTCGGGATGAGCAGTTCATC. The encoded protein is CASSRDSRDEQFI.

This rearrangement joins TRBV27 to TRBJ2-7; no reliable D call. Germline loops: CDR1 MNHEY, CDR2 SMNVEV (reference sequence). The CDR3 totals 14 residues. V lost 4 bases and J 0 bases, leaving 10 bases between the germline ends. The CDR3 spells CASSSRASSYEQYF. The CDR3 nucleotides are TGTGCCAGCAGTTCCCGGGCTAGCTCCTACGAGCAGTACTTC.

This clonotype was seen a few times. The rearrangement uses TRBV7-2 and TRBJ2-1, with TRBD2 as a possible D gene (5 bases). CDR3 length: 15 amino acids. Germline CDR1 and CDR2: SGHTA and FQGNSA. V lost 5 bases and J 2 bases, leaving 13 bases between the germline ends. In DNA, the CDR3 is TGTGCCAGCAGCCCAGCGCGGGCTCCCTACAATGAGCAGTTCTTC. This codes for CASSPARAPYNEQFF.

The chain employs TRBV10-3 and TRBJ1-2; D possibly corresponds to TRBD1 (5 bases). Germline V lookup: CDR1 ENHRY, CDR2 SYGVKD. V gave up 3 bases and J gave up 7 bases, with 12 bases separating them. This CDR3 region has 13 residues. The DNA of the CDR3 is TGTGCCATCAGTGAACAGGAAGAATCTGGCTACACCTTC. Its translation: CAISEQEESGYTF.

The chain carries TRBV9 and TRBJ2-2; D is possibly TRBD1 (6 bases). Germline V lookup: CDR1 SGDLS, CDR2 YYNGEE. The CDR3 totals 16 residues. V gave up 4 bases and J gave up 4 bases, with 17 bases separating them. CDR3 bases: TGTGCCAGCAGCCCCTCGAATGGGGGCCCCACCGGGGAGCTGTTTTTT. Protein sequence: CASSPSNGGPTGELFF.

V usage is TRBV28 and J usage is TRBJ2-3, with D possibly being TRBD2 (6 bases). Germline CDR1 reads MDHEN; CDR2 reads SYDVKM. V gave up 5 bases and J gave up 5 bases, with 20 bases separating them. The CDR3 has 16 amino acids. In nucleotides, the CDR3 is TGTGCCAGCAGTCTTGTATTCGGGGGAAGGATAGATACGCAGTATTTT. As protein: CASSLVFGGRIDTQYF.